Given below is one T cell receptor (beta chain) in context. Its antigen is undetermined. CDR1 is DFQATT and CDR2 is SNEGSKA in the germline V gene (reference sequence). Trimming removed 3 bases from V and 7 bases from J, with 7 bases in between. The CDR3 loop spans 11 amino acids. This table comes from immunoSEQ multiplex PCR, and its TCRdb copy is limited to in-frame clones, with some not included. The top ten hold 0.13% of the sample, which has over 2 million clones, 85% to 95% seen once. The source of the sample is a study of shared clonotypes between healthy human individuals. Findings and limits, study-wide: All-four-donor shared clonotypes had higher generation probabilities than non-shared clonotypes did.

The source is a man younger than 35 in good health. This chain uses TRBV20-1 with TRBJ2-1, with D unresolved. Sequenced: naive CD4+ T cells sorted from blood. Subset defined: CD45RA+ positively selected. CDR3 protein: CSASLENEQFF. The CDR3 DNA sequence: TGCAGTGCTAGCTTGGAGAATGAGCAGTTCTTC.